This T cell receptor (beta chain) emerged from a study of CD8+ T cells in alopecia areata. The study's findings and limits: With patients, TCR sharing proved less clear than in mice, a difference possibly related to HLA. In scalp samples, resident alphabeta T cells of normal skin are also sequenced. Researchers report lesional scalp, most notably alopecia totalis/universalis, outstripped normal scalp in clonality.

Reverse transcribed after extraction, RNA yielded cDNA as the sequencing template. Assay used: immunoSEQ multiplex PCR; TCRdb lists only in-frame clones, some missing. The sample comprises roughly 120,000 clones, over 60% of which are singletons, and approximately 2.8% rests with the top ten. A FACSAria was used to sort CD4+ and CD8+ T cells. These cells came from PBMCs. In the case of this clone: Its matching antigen is unknown.

V lost 0 bases, J lost 2 bases, and 10 bases lay in between. The germline V gene has CDR1 MNHEY and CDR2 SMNVEV (reference sequence). The CDR3 runs 15 residues. The source is a human donor in good health. Source material: CD4+ T cells sorted from blood. The chain links TRBV27 to TRBJ2-5; no clear D. The chain's CDR3 is CASSLSLSLQETQYF. Written as DNA, the CDR3 is TGTGCCAGCAGTTTATCGTTATCCCTGCAAGAGACCCAGTACTTC.